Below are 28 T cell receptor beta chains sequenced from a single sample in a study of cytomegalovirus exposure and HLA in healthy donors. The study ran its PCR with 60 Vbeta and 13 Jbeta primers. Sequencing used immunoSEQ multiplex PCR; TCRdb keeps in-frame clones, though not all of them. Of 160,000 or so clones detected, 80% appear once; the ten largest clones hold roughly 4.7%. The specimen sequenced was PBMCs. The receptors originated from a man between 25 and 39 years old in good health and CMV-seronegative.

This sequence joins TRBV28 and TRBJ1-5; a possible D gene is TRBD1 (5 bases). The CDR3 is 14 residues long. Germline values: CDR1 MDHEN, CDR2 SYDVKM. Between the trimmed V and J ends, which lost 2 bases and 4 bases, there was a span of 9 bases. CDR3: CASSLRQKNQPQHF. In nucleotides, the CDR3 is TGTGCCAGCAGTTTAAGACAGAAAAATCAGCCCCAGCATTTT.

CDR3 bases: TGCGCCAGCAGCCAAGCCCGGGGAGCTAACTATGGCTACACCTTC. This sequence encodes CASSQARGANYGYTF. The chain employs TRBV4-3 and TRBJ1-2, with D hard to call. This CDR3 contains 15 residues. The V gene's germline CDR1 is LGHNA and CDR2 YSLEER. V lost 1 base to trimming and J lost 0 bases, with 9 bases between them.

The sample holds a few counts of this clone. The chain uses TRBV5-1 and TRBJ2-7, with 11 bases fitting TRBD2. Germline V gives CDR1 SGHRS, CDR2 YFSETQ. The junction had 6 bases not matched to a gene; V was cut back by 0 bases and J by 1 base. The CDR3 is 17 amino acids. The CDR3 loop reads CASSLAGLADGSYEQYF. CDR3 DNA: TGCGCCAGCAGCTTGGCGGGACTAGCGGACGGGTCCTACGAGCAGTACTTC.

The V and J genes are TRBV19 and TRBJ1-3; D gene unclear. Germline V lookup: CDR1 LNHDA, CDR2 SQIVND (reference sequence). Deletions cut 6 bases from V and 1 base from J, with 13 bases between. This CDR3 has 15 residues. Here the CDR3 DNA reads TGTGCCAGTAGCCATCGGCGACTTTCTGGAAACACCATATATTTT. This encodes CASSHRRLSGNTIYF. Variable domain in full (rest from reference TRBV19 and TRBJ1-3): DGGITQSPKYLFRKEGQNVTLSCEQNLNHDAMYWYRQDPGQGLRLIYYSQIVNDFQKGDIAEGYSVSREKKESFPLTVTSAQKNPTAFYLCASSHRRLSGNTIYFGEGSWLTVV.

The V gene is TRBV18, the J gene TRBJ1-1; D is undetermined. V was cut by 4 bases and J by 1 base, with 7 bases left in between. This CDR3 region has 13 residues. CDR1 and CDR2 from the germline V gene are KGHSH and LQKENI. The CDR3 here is CASSREPNTEAFF. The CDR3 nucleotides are TGTGCCAGCTCACGTGAGCCGAACACTGAAGCTTTCTTT.

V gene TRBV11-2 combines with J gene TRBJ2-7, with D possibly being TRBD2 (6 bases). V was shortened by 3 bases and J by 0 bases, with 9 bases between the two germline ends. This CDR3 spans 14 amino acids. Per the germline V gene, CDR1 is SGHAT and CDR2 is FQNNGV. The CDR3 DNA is TGTGCCAGCAGCTTGGGACTGAGCTCCTACGAGCAGTACTTC. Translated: CASSLGLSSYEQYF.

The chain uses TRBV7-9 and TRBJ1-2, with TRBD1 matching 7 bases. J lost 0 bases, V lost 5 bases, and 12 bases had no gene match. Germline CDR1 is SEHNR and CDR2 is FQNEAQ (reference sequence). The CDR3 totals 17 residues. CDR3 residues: CASSPPTYRGANYGYTF. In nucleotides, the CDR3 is TGTGCCAGCAGCCCTCCTACATACAGGGGCGCTAACTATGGCTACACCTTC.

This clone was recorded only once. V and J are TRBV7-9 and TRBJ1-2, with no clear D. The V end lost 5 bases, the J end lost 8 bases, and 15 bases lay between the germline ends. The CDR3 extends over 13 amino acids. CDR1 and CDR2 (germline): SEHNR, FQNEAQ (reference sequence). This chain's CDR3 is CASSLLLLGGYTF. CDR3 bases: TGTGCCAGCAGCCTTCTCCTGCTAGGAGGCTACACCTTC.

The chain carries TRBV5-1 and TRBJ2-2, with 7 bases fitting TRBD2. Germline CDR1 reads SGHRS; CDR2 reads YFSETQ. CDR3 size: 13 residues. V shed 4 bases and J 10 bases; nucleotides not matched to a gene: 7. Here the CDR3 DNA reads TGCGCCAGCAGCCTGGGGAGGGCGAAGGAGCTGTTTTTT. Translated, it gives CASSLGRAKELFF.

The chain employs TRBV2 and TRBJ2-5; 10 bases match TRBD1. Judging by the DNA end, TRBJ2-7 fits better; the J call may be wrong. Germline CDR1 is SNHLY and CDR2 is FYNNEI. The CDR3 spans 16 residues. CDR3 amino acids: CASSDPRDRGSYEQYF. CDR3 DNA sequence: TGTGCCAGCAGTGATCCCCGGGACAGGGGCTCCTACGAGCAGTACTTC.

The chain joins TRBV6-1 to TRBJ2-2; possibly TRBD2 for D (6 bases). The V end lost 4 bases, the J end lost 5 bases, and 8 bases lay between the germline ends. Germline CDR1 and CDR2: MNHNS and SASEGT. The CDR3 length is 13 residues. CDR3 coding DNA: TGTGCCAGCAGTGGTGGGGGGACCGGGGAGCTGTTTTTT. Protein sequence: CASSGGGTGELFF.

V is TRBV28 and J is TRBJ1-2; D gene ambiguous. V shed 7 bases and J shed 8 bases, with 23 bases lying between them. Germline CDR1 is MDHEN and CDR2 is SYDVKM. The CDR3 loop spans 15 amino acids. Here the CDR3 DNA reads TGTGCCAGCACACTACAAAACGGACTCTTGGGGGGCTACACCTTC. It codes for CASTLQNGLLGGYTF.

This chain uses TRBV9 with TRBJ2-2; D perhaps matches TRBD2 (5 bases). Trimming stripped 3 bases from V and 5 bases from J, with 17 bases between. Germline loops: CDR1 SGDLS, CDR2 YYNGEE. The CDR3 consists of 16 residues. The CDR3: CASSASGILLTGELFF. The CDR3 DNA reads TGTGCCAGCAGCGCCTCCGGGATCCTGCTAACCGGGGAGCTGTTTTTT. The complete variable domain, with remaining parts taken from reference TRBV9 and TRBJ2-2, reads DSGVTQTPKHLITATGQRVTLRCSPRSGDLSVYWYQQSLDQGLQFLIQYYNGEERAKGNILERFSAQQFPDLHSELNLSSLELGDSALYFCASSASGILLTGELFFGEGSRLTVL.

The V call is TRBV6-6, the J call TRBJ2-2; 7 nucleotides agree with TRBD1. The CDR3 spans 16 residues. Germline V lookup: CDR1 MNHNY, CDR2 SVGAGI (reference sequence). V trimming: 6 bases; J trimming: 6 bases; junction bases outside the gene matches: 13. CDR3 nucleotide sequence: TGTGCCAGCAGCCCGAGGGGGCCGAAGTTTTCCGGGGAGCTGTTTTTT. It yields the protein CASSPRGPKFSGELFF.

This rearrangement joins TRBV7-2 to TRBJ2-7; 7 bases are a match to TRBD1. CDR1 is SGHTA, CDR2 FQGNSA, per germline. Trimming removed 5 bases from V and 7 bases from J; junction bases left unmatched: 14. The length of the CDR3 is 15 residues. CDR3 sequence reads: CASSPYGTEGAEQYF. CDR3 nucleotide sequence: TGTGCCAGCAGCCCCTACGGGACAGAGGGCGCGGAGCAGTACTTC.

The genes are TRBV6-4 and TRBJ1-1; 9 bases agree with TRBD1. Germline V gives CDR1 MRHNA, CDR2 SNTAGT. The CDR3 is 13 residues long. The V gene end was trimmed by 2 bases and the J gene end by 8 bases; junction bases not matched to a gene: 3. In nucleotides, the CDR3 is TGTGCCAGCAGTGACCTAGGACAGGGGGAAGCTTTCTTT. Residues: CASSDLGQGEAFF.

CDR3 in amino acids: CSVRTSGGAFNEQFF. The CDR3 region has the DNA TGCAGCGTTCGGACTAGCGGGGGGGCTTTCAATGAGCAGTTCTTC. V gene TRBV29-1 combines with J gene TRBJ2-1, with 15 bases identical to TRBD2. V was pared by 5 bases and J by 6 bases, with 5 bases of the junction left unmatched. This CDR3 spans 15 amino acids. The germline V gene encodes CDR1 SQVTM and CDR2 ANQGSEA.

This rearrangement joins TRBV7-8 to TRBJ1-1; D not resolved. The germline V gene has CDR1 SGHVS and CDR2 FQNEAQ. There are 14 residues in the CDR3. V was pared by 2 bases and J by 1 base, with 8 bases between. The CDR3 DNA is TGTGCCAGCAGCTTATTCCCAGGGAACACTGAAGCTTTCTTT. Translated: CASSLFPGNTEAFF.

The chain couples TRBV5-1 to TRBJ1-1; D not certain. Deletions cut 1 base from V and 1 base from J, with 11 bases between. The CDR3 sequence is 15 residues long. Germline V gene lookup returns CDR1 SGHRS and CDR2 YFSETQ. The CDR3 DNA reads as TGCGCCAGCAGCTTGTACATGGGAGGGAACACTGAAGCTTTCTTT. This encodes CASSLYMGGNTEAFF.

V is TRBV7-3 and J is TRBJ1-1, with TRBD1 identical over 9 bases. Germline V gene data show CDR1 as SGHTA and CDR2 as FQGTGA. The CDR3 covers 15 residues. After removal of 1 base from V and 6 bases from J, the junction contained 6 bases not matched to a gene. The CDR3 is CASSLMGQGYSEAFF. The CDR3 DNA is TGTGCCAGCAGCTTAATGGGACAGGGATATTCTGAAGCTTTCTTT.

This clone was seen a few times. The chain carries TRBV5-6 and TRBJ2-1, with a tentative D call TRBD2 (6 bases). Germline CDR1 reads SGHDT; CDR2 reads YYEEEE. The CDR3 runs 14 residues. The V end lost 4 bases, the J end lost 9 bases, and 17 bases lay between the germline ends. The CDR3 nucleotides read TGTGCCAGCAGCCACGGCACGGGGGTAGGTGAGCAGTTCTTC. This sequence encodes CASSHGTGVGEQFF.

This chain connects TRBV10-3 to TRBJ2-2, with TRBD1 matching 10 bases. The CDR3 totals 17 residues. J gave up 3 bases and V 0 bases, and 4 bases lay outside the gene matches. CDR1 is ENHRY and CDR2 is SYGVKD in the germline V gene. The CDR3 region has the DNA TGTGCCATCAGTGAGTCCGGGGACAGGGGCCACACCGGGGAGCTGTTTTTT. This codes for CAISESGDRGHTGELFF.

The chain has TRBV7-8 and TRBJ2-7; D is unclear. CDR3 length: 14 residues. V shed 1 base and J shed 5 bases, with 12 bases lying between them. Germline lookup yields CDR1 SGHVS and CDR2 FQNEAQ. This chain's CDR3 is CASSLVLPSDEQYF. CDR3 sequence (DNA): TGTGCCAGCAGCTTAGTTCTACCGAGCGACGAGCAGTACTTC. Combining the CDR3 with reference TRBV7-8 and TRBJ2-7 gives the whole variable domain GAGVSQSPRYKVAKRGQDVALRCDPISGHVSLFWYQQALGQGPEFLTYFQNEAQLDKSGLPSDRFFAERPEGSVSTLKIQRTQQEDSAVYLCASSLVLPSDEQYFGPGTRLTVT.

In nucleotides, the CDR3 is TGTGCCAGCAGTTTATTACTCGGACAGGGGAACACTGAAGCTTTCTTT. Encoded protein: CASSLLLGQGNTEAFF. The V call is TRBV27, the J call TRBJ1-1; TRBD1 matches 8 bases. CDR1 MNHEY and CDR2 SMNVEV come from the germline V gene (reference sequence). The V segment lost 1 base and the J segment 1 base; nucleotides outside the gene matches: 5. The CDR3 length is 16 residues.

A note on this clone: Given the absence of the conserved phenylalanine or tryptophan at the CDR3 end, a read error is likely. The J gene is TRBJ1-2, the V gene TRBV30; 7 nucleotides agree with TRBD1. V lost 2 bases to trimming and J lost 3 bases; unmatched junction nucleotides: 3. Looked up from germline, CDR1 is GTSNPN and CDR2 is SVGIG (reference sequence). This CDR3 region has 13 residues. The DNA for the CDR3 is TGTGCCTGGAGTAACAGGGGCGACTATGGCTACACCTCC. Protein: CAWSNRGDYGYTS.

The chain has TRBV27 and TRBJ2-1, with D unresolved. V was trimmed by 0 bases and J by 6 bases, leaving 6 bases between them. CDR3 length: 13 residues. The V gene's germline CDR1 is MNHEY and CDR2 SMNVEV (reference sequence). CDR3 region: CASSLSRINEQFF. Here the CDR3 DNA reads TGTGCCAGCAGTTTATCGCGGATCAATGAGCAGTTCTTC.

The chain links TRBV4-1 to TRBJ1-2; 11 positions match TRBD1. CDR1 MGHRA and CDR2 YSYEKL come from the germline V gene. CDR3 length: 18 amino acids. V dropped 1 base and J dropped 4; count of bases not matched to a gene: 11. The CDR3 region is CASSQGPIPGTGGYGYTF. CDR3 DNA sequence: TGCGCCAGCAGCCAAGGCCCGATTCCCGGGACAGGGGGCTATGGCTACACCTTC.

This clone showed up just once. CDR3 sequence (DNA): TGCGCCAGCAGCTTGGACAGGGCTTACGAGCAGTACTTC. As protein: CASSLDRAYEQYF. The V call is TRBV5-1, the J call TRBJ2-7, with D perhaps TRBD1 (6 bases). V was pared by 0 bases and J by 4 bases, with 8 bases between. CDR3 length: 13 residues. Germline V lookup: CDR1 SGHRS, CDR2 YFSETQ.